This entry is about one T cell receptor (beta chain). As yet, its antigen is unknown. The sequence runs out 3 residues before the end of the CDR3; the remainder is reconstructed from the germline J gene. Genomic DNA, averaging roughly 1,200 ng per sample, yielded TCR beta CDR3 via immunoSEQ. The data were produced by immunoSEQ multiplex PCR, yet TCRdb's version contains in-frame clones alone and is incomplete. The sample data list roughly 42,000 clones. The entry originates in a study of T cells in women clearing cervical HPV infection. As for the study in general: Case blood drawn at lesion detection; control blood after infection cleared.

Overall study results and limits: Controls had more TRBV6-7 (approximately 0.15%) than cases (roughly 0.11%).

CDR3 length: 14 residues. Germline V gives CDR1 MNHEY, CDR2 SVGEGT. J is TRBJ1-2 and V is TRBV6-2 or TRBV6-3, with D perhaps matching TRBD1 (5 bases). The receptor was isolated from a woman between 18 and 70 years old with a cervical HPV16 infection that either progressed to CIN3+ or cleared (not recorded which). What was sequenced was blood buffy coat. CDR3 bases read: TGTGCCAGCAGCTCCGGGACTAGATTCGGTGAC. Encoded protein: CASSSGTRFGD. The entire CDR3 protein is CASSSGTRFGDYTF.